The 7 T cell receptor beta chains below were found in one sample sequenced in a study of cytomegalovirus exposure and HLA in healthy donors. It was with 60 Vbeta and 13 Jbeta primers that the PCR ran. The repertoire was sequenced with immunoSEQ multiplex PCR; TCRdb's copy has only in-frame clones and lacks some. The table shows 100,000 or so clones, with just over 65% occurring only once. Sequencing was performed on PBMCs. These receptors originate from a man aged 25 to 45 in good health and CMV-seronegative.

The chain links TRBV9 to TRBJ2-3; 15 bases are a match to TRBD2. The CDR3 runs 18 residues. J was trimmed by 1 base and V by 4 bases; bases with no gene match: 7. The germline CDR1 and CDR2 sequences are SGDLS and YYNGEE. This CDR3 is CASSPGLAGGRGTDTQYF. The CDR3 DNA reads TGTGCCAGCAGCCCGGGACTAGCGGGGGGTCGGGGCACAGATACGCAGTATTTT.

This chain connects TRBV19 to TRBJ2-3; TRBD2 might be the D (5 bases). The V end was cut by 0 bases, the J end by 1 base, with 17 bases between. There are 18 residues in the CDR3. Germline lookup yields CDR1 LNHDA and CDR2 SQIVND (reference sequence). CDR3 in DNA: TGTGCCAGTAGTATAGAAGGAGGAAAAGCGGCTCGCACAGATACGCAGTATTTT. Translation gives CASSIEGGKAARTDTQYF.

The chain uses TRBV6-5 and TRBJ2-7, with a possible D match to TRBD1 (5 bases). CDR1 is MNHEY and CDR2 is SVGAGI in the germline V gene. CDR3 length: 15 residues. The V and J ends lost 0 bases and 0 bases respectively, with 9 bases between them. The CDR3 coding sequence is TGTGCCAGCAGTTACTCGGGGCACAACTCCTACGAGCAGTACTTC. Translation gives CASSYSGHNSYEQYF.

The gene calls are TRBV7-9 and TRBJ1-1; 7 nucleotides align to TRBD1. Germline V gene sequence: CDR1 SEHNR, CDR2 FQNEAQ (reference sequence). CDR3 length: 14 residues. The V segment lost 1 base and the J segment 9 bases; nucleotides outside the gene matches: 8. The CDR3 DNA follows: TGTGCCAGCAGCTTAGTCGGCGAACAGGGGAAAGCTTTCTTT. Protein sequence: CASSLVGEQGKAFF. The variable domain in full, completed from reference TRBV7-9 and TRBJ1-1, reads DTGVSQNPRHKITKRGQNVTFRCDPISEHNRLYWYRQTLGQGPEFLTYFQNEAQLEKSRLLSDRFSAERPKGSFSTLEIQRTEQGDSAMYLCASSLVGEQGKAFFGQGTRLTVV.

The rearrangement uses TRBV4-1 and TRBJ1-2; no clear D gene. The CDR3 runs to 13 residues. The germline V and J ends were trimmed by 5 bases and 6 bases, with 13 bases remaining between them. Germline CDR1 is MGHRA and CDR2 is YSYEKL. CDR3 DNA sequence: TGCGCCAGCAGCGGACGGGAAAGGGATGGCTACACCTTC. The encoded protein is CASSGRERDGYTF.

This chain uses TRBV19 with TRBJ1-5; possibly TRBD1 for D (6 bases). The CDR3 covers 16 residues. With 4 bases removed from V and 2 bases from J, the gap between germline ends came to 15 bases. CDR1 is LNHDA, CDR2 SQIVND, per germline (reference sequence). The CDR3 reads CASSSDIRGGNQPQHF. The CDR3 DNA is TGTGCCAGTAGTAGTGACATCAGGGGAGGCAATCAGCCCCAGCATTTT. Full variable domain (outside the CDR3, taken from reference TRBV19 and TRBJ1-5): DGGITQSPKYLFRKEGQNVTLSCEQNLNHDAMYWYRQDPGQGLRLIYYSQIVNDFQKGDIAEGYSVSREKKESFPLTVTSAQKNPTAFYLCASSSDIRGGNQPQHFGDGTRLSIL.

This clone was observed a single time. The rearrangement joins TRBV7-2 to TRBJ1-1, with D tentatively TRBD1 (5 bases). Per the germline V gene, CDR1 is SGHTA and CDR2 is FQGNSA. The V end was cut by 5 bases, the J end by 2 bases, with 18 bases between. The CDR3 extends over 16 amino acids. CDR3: CASSPASYGTNTEAFF. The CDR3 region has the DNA TGTGCCAGCAGCCCTGCCTCGTATGGGACTAACACTGAAGCTTTCTTT.